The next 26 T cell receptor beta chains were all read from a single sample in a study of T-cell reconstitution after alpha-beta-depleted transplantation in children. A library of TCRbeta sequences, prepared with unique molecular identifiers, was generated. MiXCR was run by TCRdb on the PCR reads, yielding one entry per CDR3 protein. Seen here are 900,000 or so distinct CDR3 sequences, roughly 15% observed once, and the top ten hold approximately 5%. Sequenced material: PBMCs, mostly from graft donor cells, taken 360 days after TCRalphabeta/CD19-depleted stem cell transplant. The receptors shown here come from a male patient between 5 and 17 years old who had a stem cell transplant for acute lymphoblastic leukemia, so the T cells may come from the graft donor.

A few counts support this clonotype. In DNA, the CDR3 is TGCGCCAGCAGCGGGGGACAGCTCTACGAGCAGTACTTC. It encodes CASSGGQLYEQYF. The J gene is TRBJ2-7, the V gene TRBV5-1; TRBD1 matches 7 bases. In germline, CDR1 is SGHRS, CDR2 YFSETQ. V lost 4 bases and J lost 3; bases outside the gene matches: 4. The length of the CDR3 is 13 residues.

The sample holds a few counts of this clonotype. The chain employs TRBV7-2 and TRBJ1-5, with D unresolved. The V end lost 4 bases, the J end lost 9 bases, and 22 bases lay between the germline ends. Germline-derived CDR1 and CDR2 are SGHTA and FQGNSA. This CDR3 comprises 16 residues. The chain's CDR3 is CASSSSGAGPDWPQHF. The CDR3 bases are TGTGCCAGCAGCTCGTCTGGCGCTGGTCCCGATTGGCCCCAGCATTTT.

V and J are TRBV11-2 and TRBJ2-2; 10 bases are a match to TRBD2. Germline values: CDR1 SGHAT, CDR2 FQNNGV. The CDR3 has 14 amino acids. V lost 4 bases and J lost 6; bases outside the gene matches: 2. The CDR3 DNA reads TGTGCCAGCAGCTCAGCGGGAGGGCCCGGGGAGCTGTTTTTT. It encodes CASSSAGGPGELFF.

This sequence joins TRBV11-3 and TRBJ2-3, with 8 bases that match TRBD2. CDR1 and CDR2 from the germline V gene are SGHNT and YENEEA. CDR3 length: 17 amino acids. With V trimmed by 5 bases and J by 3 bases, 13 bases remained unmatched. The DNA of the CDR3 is TGTGCCAGCAGCCAAGGGCGGGAGGTACCGGGAACAGATACGCAGTATTTT. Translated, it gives CASSQGREVPGTDTQYF.

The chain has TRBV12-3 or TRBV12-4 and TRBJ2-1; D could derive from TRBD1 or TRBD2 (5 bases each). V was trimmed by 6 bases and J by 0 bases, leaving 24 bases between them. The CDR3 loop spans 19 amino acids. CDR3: CASSRRGSGTPNSYNEQFF. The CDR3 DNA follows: TGTGCCAGCAGCCGCCGAGGCTCCGGGACCCCCAACTCCTACAATGAGCAGTTCTTC.

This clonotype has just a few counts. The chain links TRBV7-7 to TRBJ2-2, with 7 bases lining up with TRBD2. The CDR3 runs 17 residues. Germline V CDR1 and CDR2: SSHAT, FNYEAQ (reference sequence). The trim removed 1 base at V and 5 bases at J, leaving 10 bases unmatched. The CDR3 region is CASSLELADVETGELFF. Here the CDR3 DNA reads TGTGCCAGCAGCTTAGAGCTAGCGGACGTTGAAACCGGGGAGCTGTTTTTT.

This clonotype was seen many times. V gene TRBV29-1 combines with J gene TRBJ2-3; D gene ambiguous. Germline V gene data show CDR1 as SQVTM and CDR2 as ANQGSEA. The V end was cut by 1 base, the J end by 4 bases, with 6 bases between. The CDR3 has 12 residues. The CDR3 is CSVEGSPDTQYF. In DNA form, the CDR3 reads TGCAGCGTTGAAGGTAGCCCAGATACGCAGTATTTT.

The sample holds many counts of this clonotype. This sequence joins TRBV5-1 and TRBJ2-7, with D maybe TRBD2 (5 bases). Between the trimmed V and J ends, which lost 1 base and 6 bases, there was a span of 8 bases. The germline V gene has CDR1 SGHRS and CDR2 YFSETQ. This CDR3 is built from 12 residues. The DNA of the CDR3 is TGCGCCAGCAGCTTGCTTGGAGGCGAGCAGTACTTC. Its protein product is CASSLLGGEQYF.

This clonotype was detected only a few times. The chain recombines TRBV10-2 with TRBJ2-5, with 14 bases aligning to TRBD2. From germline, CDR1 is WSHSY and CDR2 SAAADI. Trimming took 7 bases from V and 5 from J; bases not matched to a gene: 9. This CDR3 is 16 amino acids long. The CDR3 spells CASMEGLAGVGETQYF. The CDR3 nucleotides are TGCGCCAGCATGGAGGGACTAGCGGGAGTCGGGGAGACCCAGTACTTC.

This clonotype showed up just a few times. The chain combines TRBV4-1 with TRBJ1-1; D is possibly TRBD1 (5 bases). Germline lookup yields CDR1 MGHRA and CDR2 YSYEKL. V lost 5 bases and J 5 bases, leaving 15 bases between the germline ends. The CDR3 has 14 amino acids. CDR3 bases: TGCGCCAGCAGCATCCCGAGGGGCAGAACTGAAGCTTTCTTT. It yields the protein CASSIPRGRTEAFF.

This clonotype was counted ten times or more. CDR3 sequence: CSARDHGLAGSSYNEQFF. CDR3 in DNA: TGCAGTGCTAGAGATCACGGACTAGCGGGTAGCTCCTACAATGAGCAGTTCTTC. The rearrangement joins TRBV20-1 to TRBJ2-1; 11 bases fit TRBD2. V trimming: 0 bases; J trimming: 0 bases; junction bases outside the gene matches: 7. The length of the CDR3 is 18 residues. The germline gives CDR1 DFQATT, CDR2 SNEGSKA (reference sequence).

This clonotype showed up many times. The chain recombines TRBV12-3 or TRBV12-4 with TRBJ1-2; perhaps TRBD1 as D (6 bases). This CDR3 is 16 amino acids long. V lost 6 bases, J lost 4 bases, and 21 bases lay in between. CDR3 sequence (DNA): TGTGCCAGCAGCGATTTGGGGGCAGGGATTTCCTATGGCTACACCTTC. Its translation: CASSDLGAGISYGYTF.

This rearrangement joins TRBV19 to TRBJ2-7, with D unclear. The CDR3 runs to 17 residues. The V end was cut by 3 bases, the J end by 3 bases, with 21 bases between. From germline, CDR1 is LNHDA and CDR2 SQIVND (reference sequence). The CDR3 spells CASSITWTVPSSYEQYF. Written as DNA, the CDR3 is TGTGCCAGTAGTATTACCTGGACCGTCCCCTCTAGCTACGAGCAGTACTTC.

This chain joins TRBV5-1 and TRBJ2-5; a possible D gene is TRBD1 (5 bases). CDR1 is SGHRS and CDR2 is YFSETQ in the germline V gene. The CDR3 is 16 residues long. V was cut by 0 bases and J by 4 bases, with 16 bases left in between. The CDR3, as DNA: TGCGCCAGCAGCTTGGGGACACTCAAGGTGGGAGAGACCCAGTACTTC. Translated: CASSLGTLKVGETQYF.

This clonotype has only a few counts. CDR3 sequence reads: CASSHEGHTGELFF. Written as DNA, the CDR3 is TGCGCCAGCAGCCACGAGGGTCACACCGGGGAGCTGTTTTTT. This sequence joins TRBV4-1 and TRBJ2-2, with a tentative D call TRBD2 (5 bases). Trimming took 3 bases from V and 3 from J, leaving 8 bases between them. In germline, CDR1 is MGHRA, CDR2 YSYEKL. The CDR3 runs 14 residues.

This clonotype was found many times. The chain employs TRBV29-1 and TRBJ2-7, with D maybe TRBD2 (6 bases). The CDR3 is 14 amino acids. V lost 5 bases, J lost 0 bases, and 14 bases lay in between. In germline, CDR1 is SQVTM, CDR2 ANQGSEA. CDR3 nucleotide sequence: TGCAGCGTTTTGCGCGGGATTAGCTCCTACGAGCAGTACTTC. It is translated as CSVLRGISSYEQYF.

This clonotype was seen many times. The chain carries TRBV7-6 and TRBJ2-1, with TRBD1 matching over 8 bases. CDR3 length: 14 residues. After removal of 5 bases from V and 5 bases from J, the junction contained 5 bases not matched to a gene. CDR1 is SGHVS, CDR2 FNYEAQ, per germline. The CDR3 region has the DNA TGTGCCAGCAGCCCCCGGACAGGGAACAATGAGCAGTTCTTC. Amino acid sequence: CASSPRTGNNEQFF. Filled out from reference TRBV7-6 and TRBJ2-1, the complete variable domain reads GAGVSQSPRYKVTKRGQDVALRCDPISGHVSLYWYRQALGQGPEFLTYFNYEAQQDKSGLPNDRFSAERPEGSISTLTIQRTEQRDSAMYRCASSPRTGNNEQFFGPGTRLTVL.

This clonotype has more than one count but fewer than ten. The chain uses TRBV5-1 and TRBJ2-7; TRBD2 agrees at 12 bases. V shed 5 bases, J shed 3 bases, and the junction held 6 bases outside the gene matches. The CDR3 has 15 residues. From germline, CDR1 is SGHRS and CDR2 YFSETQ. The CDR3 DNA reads TGCGCCAGCAGACCCGGGACTAGCGGGCTCTACGAGCAGTACTTC. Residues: CASRPGTSGLYEQYF.

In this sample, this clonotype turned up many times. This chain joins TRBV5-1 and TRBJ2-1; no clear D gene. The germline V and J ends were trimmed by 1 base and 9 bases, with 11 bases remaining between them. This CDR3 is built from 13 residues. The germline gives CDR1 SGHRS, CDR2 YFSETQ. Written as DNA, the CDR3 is TGCGCCAGCAGCTTGCAGCCTCTAGGTGAGCAGTTCTTC. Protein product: CASSLQPLGEQFF.

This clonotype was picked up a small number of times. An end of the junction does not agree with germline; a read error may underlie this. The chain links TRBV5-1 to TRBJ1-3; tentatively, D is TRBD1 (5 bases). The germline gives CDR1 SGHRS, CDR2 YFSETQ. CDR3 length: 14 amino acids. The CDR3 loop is CASSPGTRLGAPDF. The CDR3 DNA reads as TGCGCCAGCAGCCCCGGGACCCGATTGGGAGCACCGGATTTT.

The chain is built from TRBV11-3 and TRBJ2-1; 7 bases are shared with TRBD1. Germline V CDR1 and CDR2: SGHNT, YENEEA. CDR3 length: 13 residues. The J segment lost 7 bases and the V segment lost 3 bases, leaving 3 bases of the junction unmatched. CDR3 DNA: TGTGCCAGCAGCTTTGGGACAGAGAATGAGCAGTTCTTC. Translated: CASSFGTENEQFF.

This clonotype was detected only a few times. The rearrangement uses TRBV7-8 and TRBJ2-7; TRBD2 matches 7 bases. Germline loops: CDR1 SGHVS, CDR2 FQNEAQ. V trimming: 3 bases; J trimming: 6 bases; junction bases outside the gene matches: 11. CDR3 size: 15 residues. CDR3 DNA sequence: TGTGCCAGCAGCTTCGAGGCTGGCGGGAGAGCCGAGCAGTACTTC. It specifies CASSFEAGGRAEQYF.

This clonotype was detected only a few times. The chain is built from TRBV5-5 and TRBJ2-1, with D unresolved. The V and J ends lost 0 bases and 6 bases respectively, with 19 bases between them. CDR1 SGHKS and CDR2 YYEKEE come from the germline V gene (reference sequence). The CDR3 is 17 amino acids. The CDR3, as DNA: TGTGCCAGCAGCTTGGGAGCCCTTCTAGAAAAGGTCAATGAGCAGTTCTTC. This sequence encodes CASSLGALLEKVNEQFF.

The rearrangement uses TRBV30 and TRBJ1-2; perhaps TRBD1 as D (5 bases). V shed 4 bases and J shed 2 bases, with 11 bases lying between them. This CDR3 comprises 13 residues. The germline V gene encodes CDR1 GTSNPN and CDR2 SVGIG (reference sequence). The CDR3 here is CAWTPGWNYGYTF. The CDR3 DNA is TGTGCCTGGACCCCAGGGTGGAACTATGGCTACACCTTC.

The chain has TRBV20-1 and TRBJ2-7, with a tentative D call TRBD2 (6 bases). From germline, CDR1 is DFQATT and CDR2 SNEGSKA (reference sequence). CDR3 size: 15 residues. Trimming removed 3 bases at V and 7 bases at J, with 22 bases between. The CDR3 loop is CSASSSAGPTGEQYF. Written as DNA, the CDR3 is TGCAGTGCTAGCTCCTCGGCGGGACCTACGGGGGAGCAGTACTTC.

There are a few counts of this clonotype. The CDR3 region has the DNA TGCAGTGCCGAACGAGCGGGAGAGGAGACCCAGTACTTC. Its protein is CSAERAGEETQYF. The chain has TRBV20-1 and TRBJ2-5; TRBD2 aligns across 8 bases. Germline V gives CDR1 DFQATT, CDR2 SNEGSKA (reference sequence). CDR3 length: 13 residues. Germline trimming cut 6 bases from V and 5 bases from J; bases unmatched to any gene: 8.